These 22 T cell receptor beta chains were sequenced from one sample in a study of read filtering for tumor transcriptome and immune sequencing. Molecular barcoded adaptors covering alpha/delta and beta/gamma chains were used on roughly 400 ng RNA. TCRdb re-called the reads through MiXCR, storing one row per CDR3 protein. The data contain approximately 150,000 distinct CDR3 sequences, around 14% of them seen just once; the ten biggest clones take up about 7.7%. The material sequenced was a population of CD138-negative cells sorted from bone marrow. These receptor sequences come from a donor at least 40 years old with multiple myeloma.

The chain uses TRBV6-1 and TRBJ1-3, with D hard to call. This CDR3 contains 12 residues. Germline V gene lookup returns CDR1 MNHNS and CDR2 SASEGT. V lost 6 bases, J lost 4 bases, and 7 bases lay in between. DNA for the CDR3: TGTGCCAGCAGCTACGGGGGAAACACCATATATTTT. Translating it yields CASSYGGNTIYF.

This clonotype has at least ten counts. This CDR3 is CASSELAPHEQFF. The CDR3 region has the DNA TGTGCCAGCAGTGAGCTAGCGCCCCATGAGCAGTTCTTC. This chain joins TRBV6-1 and TRBJ2-1; D might be TRBD2 (6 bases). The CDR3 runs 13 residues. Germline values: CDR1 MNHNS, CDR2 SASEGT. V was pared by 3 bases and J by 8 bases, with 11 bases between.

This clonotype was observed many times. The V call is TRBV7-3, the J call TRBJ2-3, with a possible D match to TRBD2 (6 bases). CDR1 is SGHTA, CDR2 FQGTGA, per germline. The CDR3 consists of 15 residues. Trimming took off 3 bases at V and 1 base at J, with 11 bases between the two ends. Here the CDR3 reads CASSFTSSRTDTQYF. As DNA, the CDR3 is TGTGCCAGCAGCTTTACTAGCAGCCGCACAGATACGCAGTATTTT.

This clonotype was observed many times. The rearrangement links TRBV5-1 to TRBJ1-1, with D hard to call. Germline V CDR1 and CDR2: SGHRS, YFSETQ. V was pared by 0 bases and J by 4 bases, with 7 bases between. This CDR3 region has 13 residues. The CDR3 DNA follows: TGCGCCAGCAGCTTGGGTCAGGCCACTGAAGCTTTCTTT. This sequence encodes CASSLGQATEAFF.

This clonotype appeared many times. The chain carries TRBV12-3 or TRBV12-4 and TRBJ2-1; D remains unclear. This CDR3 contains 10 residues. Deletions cut 10 bases from V and 11 bases from J, with 12 bases between. The CDR3 is CATFTPKQFF. As DNA, the CDR3 is TGTGCCACCTTCACACCCAAGCAGTTCTTC.

This sequence joins TRBV3-1 and TRBJ1-3; no clear D. The CDR3 contains 16 residues. V was trimmed by 4 bases and J by 5 bases, leaving 18 bases between them. Germline CDR1 is LGHDT and CDR2 is YNNKEL (reference sequence). This CDR3 reads CASSPQLGIQRNTIYF. The DNA for the CDR3 is TGTGCCAGCAGCCCCCAACTTGGAATCCAGAGAAACACCATATATTTT.

This clonotype was observed many times. V usage is TRBV29-1 and J usage is TRBJ1-3; no clear D gene. V was trimmed by 3 bases and J by 0 bases, leaving 9 bases between them. Germline V gene lookup returns CDR1 SQVTM and CDR2 ANQGSEA. The CDR3 has 14 residues. The CDR3 region is CSVDKTVSGNTIYF. CDR3 sequence (DNA): TGCAGCGTTGATAAGACGGTCTCTGGAAACACCATATATTTT.

This clonotype occurred a few times. This sequence joins TRBV5-4 and TRBJ2-1; 9 bases align to TRBD2. The CDR3 length is 14 residues. CDR1 is SGHNT and CDR2 is YYREEE in the germline V gene (reference sequence). Losses at the gene ends were 3 bases for V and 5 bases for J; bases not matched to a gene: 3. CDR3 sequence: CASSSRLADNEQFF. CDR3 DNA sequence: TGTGCCAGCAGCTCCCGACTAGCGGACAATGAGCAGTTCTTC.

This clonotype was picked up many times. The chain recombines TRBV4-1 with TRBJ2-1, with 10 bases aligning to TRBD2. Trimming took 3 bases from V and 7 from J; bases not matched to a gene: 6. The CDR3 is 15 amino acids. Germline V gene data show CDR1 as MGHRA and CDR2 as YSYEKL. In DNA form, the CDR3 reads TGCGCCAGCAGCCAGAGACTAGCGGGCCAAAATGAGCAGTTCTTC. It yields the protein CASSQRLAGQNEQFF.

With regard to this clonotype: The CDR3 does not end in the conserved phenylalanine or tryptophan, so this is likely a read error. The chain combines TRBV28 with TRBJ1-4; D is ambiguous. The V gene's germline CDR1 is MDHEN and CDR2 SYDVKM. The CDR3 runs to 13 residues. V lost 6 bases and J 4 bases, leaving 9 bases between the germline ends. The CDR3 bases are TGTGCCAGCAGAGAGGGAAATAATGAAAAACTGTTTCTT. Protein product: CASREGNNEKLFL.

This clonotype was recorded many times. The rearrangement uses TRBV7-7 and TRBJ2-2, with 8 nucleotides matching TRBD2. Unmatched junction bases numbered 8, after V lost 5 bases and J lost 6 bases. Per the germline V gene, CDR1 is SSHAT and CDR2 is FNYEAQ (reference sequence). This CDR3 has 15 residues. Here the CDR3 DNA reads TGTGCCAGCAGCCTTCGAGCGGGAGTACCCGGGGAGCTGTTTTTT. Encoded protein: CASSLRAGVPGELFF.

In its sample, this clonotype was seen many times. The chain's CDR3 is CASSLSTSGELTESYEQFF. In DNA form, the CDR3 reads TGTGCCAGCAGCTTGTCCACTAGCGGGGAGCTTACGGAGTCTTATGAGCAGTTCTTC. The chain recombines TRBV7-2 with TRBJ2-1; TRBD2 matches 10 bases. Unmatched junction bases numbered 19, after V lost 3 bases and J lost 8 bases. CDR1 is SGHTA and CDR2 is FQGNSA in the germline V gene. There are 19 residues in the CDR3.

This clonotype was seen ten or more times. CDR3 DNA: TGTGCCAGCACCCAAGTCCGCAGCCCTAGCACAGATACGCAGTATTTT. Translating it yields CASTQVRSPSTDTQYF. The rearrangement uses TRBV6-2 or TRBV6-3 and TRBJ2-3; D ambiguous. Germline CDR1 is MNHEY and CDR2 is SVGEGT. The V and J ends lost 7 bases and 0 bases respectively, with 17 bases between them. The length of the CDR3 is 16 residues.

This clonotype occurred many times. The rearrangement uses TRBV12-5 and TRBJ1-5, with 7 bases identical to TRBD1. CDR3 size: 12 residues. Germline CDR1 and CDR2: LGHNT and FRNRAP. In DNA, the CDR3 is TGTGCCACGACAGGGATCGATCAGCCCCAGCATTTT. Translated, it gives CATTGIDQPQHF.

This clonotype was seen ten or more times. The chain couples TRBV20-1 to TRBJ2-1; D unresolved. V shed 4 bases and J shed 7 bases, with 8 bases lying between them. CDR3 length: 11 residues. Germline CDR1 and CDR2: DFQATT and SNEGSKA (reference sequence). DNA of the CDR3: TGCAGTGCTAAGGCCGTTAATGAGCAGTTCTTC. Translation: CSAKAVNEQFF.

This clonotype was observed many times. The rearrangement links TRBV5-5 to TRBJ2-2; D unresolved. V was clipped by 0 bases and J by 4 bases, with 4 bases between them. Germline V gene lookup returns CDR1 SGHKS and CDR2 YYEKEE (reference sequence). This CDR3 has 13 residues. CDR3 amino acids: CASSLVLTGELFF. The CDR3 DNA is TGTGCCAGCAGCTTGGTACTCACCGGGGAGCTGTTTTTT.

This clonotype was counted at least ten times. V and J are TRBV7-3 and TRBJ2-1; no reliable D call. This CDR3 has 15 residues. Germline V CDR1 and CDR2: SGHTA, FQGTGA. V was trimmed by 5 bases and J by 4 bases, leaving 15 bases between them. Here the CDR3 reads CASSTGLHLYNEQFF. In nucleotides, the CDR3 is TGTGCCAGCAGCACCGGGTTACACCTTTACAATGAGCAGTTCTTC.

In this sample, this clonotype turned up many times. The chain links TRBV12-3 or TRBV12-4 to TRBJ2-7, with a possible D match to TRBD2 (5 bases). With 3 bases removed from V and 7 bases from J, the gap between germline ends came to 10 bases. The CDR3 runs to 12 residues. The CDR3 bases are TGTGCCAGCAGTTTCAGCAGCGGAGAGCAGTACTTC. As protein: CASSFSSGEQYF.

This clonotype turned up a few times. V is TRBV6-2 or TRBV6-3 and J is TRBJ2-6; perhaps TRBD2 as D (6 bases). Germline V gives CDR1 MNHEY, CDR2 SVGEGT. Trimming took 2 bases from V and 0 from J, leaving 14 bases between them. CDR3 length: 18 amino acids. This chain's CDR3 is CASSYIVGEASGANVLTF. CDR3 nucleotides: TGTGCCAGCAGTTACATCGTGGGGGAGGCCTCTGGGGCCAACGTCCTGACTTTC.

This clonotype has ten or more counts. The rearrangement links TRBV24-1 to TRBJ1-5; TRBD1 matches at 8 bases. V was pared by 4 bases and J by 7 bases, with 8 bases of the junction left unmatched. The CDR3 is made up of 15 amino acids. Germline CDR1 reads KGHDR; CDR2 reads SFDVKD. The CDR3 region has the DNA TGTGCCACCAGTGACACAGGACAGGGAGGACAGCCCCAGCATTTT. It encodes CATSDTGQGGQPQHF.

This clonotype came up many times. This chain connects TRBV11-2 to TRBJ2-7; unclear D gene. CDR1 and CDR2 from the germline V gene are SGHAT and FQNNGV. V shed 4 bases and J shed 5 bases, with 21 bases lying between them. The CDR3 has 16 amino acids. Written as DNA, the CDR3 is TGTGCCAGCAGCTCCGGGTACATCCTAATATCGAACGAGCAGTACTTC. As protein: CASSSGYILISNEQYF.

The rearrangement uses TRBV7-3 and TRBJ2-3; weak D call: TRBD1 (5 bases). Trimming removed 5 bases from V and 0 bases from J, with 9 bases in between. Germline V gene lookup returns CDR1 SGHTA and CDR2 FQGTGA. CDR3 length: 14 residues. The DNA of the CDR3 is TGTGCCAGCAGCGGTGGACATAGCACAGATACGCAGTATTTT. This encodes CASSGGHSTDTQYF.